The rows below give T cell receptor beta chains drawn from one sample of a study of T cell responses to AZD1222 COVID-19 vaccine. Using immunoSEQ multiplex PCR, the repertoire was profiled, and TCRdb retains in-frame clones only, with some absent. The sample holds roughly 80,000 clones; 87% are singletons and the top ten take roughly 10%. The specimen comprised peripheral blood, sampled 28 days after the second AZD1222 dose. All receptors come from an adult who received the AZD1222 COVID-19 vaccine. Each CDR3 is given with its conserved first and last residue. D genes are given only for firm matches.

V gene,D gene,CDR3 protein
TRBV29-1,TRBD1,CSVILDRGDQETQYF
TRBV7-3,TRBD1,CASSPGQGTYNEQFF
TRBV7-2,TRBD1,CASSLGGQGMNTEAFF
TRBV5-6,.,CASSPDRSLAKNIQYF
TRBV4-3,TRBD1,CASRGTGNTGELFF
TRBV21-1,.,CASSQSDRGRSIHEQYF
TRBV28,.,CASSLWGQGPDEKLFF
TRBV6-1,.,CASSEQFTIYF
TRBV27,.,CASSPQTGPHTDTQYF
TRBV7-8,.,CASSRRGGETQYF
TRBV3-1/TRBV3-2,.,CASSRGQQETQYF
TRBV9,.,CASSAEGNPSYGYTF
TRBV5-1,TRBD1,CASRQATGGYGYTF
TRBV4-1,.,CASSPGTSGINEKLFF
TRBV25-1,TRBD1,CASSDGRGANYGYTF
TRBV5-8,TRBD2,CASSPSGTSGGVADTQYF
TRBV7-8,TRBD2,CASSLAGGSGGLHEQYF
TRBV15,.,CATSRDRVASGQREKLFF
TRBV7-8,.,CASSLNGQTYEQYF
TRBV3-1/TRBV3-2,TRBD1,CASSRQGANYGYTF
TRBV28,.,CALRDTDTDTQYF
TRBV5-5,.,CASTPRITLFDTIYF
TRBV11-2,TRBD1,CASSLGGTGSNEQYF
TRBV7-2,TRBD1,CASSLGTGGVYGYTF
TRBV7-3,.,CASSLTGSTNEKLFF
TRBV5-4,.,CASSSGEGVETQYF
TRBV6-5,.,CASSYPDAWTREGYTF
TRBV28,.,CASSSQGLTKQRGYTF
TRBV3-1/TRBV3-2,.,CASSGGTGHQETQYF
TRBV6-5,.,CASSYGLSYEQYF
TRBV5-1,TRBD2,CASSPAGGGQETQYF
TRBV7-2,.,CASSRTMGATEAFF
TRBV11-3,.,CASSSRGTGELFF
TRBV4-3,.,CASSPTDPGYGYTF
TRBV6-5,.,CASRTGNSPLHF
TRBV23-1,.,CASSGQGSAGANVLTF
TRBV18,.,CASSSGGKDSPLHF
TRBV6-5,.,CASRATTNEKLFF
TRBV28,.,CASSLNTGELFF
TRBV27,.,CASSLSGLNQPQHF
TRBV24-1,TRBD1,CATSGSPGQEYYGYTF
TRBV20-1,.,CSARWGEKLFF
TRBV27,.,CASSPRQGNRLQDTQYF
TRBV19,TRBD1,CASSIMGTGVEQYF
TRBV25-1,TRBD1,CASSDPTGGNNSPLHF
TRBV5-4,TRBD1,CASSPTPDRGGETQYF
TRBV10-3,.,CAISGVGRRDPPSRGGYTF
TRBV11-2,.,CASSATGGGSPLHF
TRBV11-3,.,CASSLGTAYEQYF